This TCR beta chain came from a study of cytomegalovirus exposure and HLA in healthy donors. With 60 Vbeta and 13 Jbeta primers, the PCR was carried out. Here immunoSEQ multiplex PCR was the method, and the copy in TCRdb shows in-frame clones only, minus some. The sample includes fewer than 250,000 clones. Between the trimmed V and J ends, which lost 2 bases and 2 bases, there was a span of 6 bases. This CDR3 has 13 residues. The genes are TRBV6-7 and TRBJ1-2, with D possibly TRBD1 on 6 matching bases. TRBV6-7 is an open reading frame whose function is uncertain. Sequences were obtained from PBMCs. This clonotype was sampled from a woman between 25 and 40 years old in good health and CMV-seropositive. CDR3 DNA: TGTGCCAGCAGTTACGGGACAAACTATGGCTACACCTTC. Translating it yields CASSYGTNYGYTF.